The T cell receptor beta chain described here comes from a study of cytomegalovirus exposure and HLA in healthy donors. Broader study findings: Confirmation in vitro established that a few CMV-associated chains were specific for CMV antigens.

This clone was found a few times. Antigen: not known. The donors were part of the validation cohort, which consisted of more than 90 subjects and was separate from the first cohort of 600 to 850 subjects. Trimming removed 10 bases from V and 2 bases from J, with 15 bases in between. The germline V gene encodes CDR1 MNHEY and CDR2 SMNVEV (reference sequence). This CDR3 spans 14 amino acids. Generated by immunoSEQ multiplex PCR, the TCRdb table keeps only in-frame clones and is missing some. The sample includes some 250,000 clones, about 90% of them seen just once. Sequencing input: PBMCs. The receptor was derived from a woman in her twenties or thirties in good health and CMV-seropositive. V usage is TRBV27 and J usage is TRBJ1-3; D gene uncertain. CDR3 nucleotide sequence: TGTGCCACGCGGCCAGCCGGAGCTGGAAACACCATATATTTT. Protein: CATRPAGAGNTIYF.